The 2 T cell receptor beta chains in this list originate from one sample, sequenced in a study of shared clonotypes between healthy human individuals. Sequencing was performed with immunoSEQ multiplex PCR; in TCRdb, only in-frame clones are kept and a portion is missing. The table has 2 million to 2.5 million clones, over 85% seen once. The sample was naive CD4+ T cells sorted from blood. Regarding subset: CD45RA+ positively selected. These receptors all come from a man aged 18 to 35 in good health.

The J gene is TRBJ2-1, the V gene TRBV11-2; D not resolved. This CDR3 contains 11 residues. Looked up from germline, CDR1 is SGHAT and CDR2 is FQNNGV. Trimming stripped 3 bases from V and 8 bases from J, with 5 bases between. The CDR3, as DNA: TGTGCCAGCAGCTTTGAGGATGAGCAGTTCTTC. Its protein is CASSFEDEQFF.

V gene TRBV2 combines with J gene TRBJ2-7, with 12 bases identical to TRBD1. Losses at the gene ends were 6 bases for V and 2 bases for J; bases not matched to a gene: 2. CDR3 length: 14 residues. The germline gives CDR1 SNHLY, CDR2 FYNNEI. The CDR3 DNA sequence: TGTGCCAGCAGAGGGACAGGGGGCGCCTACGAGCAGTACTTC. Translated: CASRGTGGAYEQYF.